Shown below are 13 T cell receptor beta chains from a single sample sequenced in a study of T-cell reconstitution after alpha-beta-depleted transplantation in children. The library targeted TCRbeta and was prepared with unique molecular identifiers. Via MiXCR, TCRdb re-called the PCR reads, giving one row per CDR3 protein. The sample records a few hundred thousand distinct CDR3 sequences, around 10% being singletons. The specimen was PBMCs from the stem cell graft donor, collected from the stem cell graft. These receptors were collected from a human donor who donated a stem cell graft to a child with acute lymphoblastic leukemia.

The chain links TRBV6-5 to TRBJ1-5; the D gene is possibly TRBD1 (6 bases). V dropped 6 bases and J dropped 6 bases, with 15 bases sitting between them. CDR1 is MNHEY, CDR2 SVGAGI, per germline. This CDR3 has 14 residues. The CDR3 region has the DNA TGTGCCAGCAGCCCACAGGGAAGGCGTCAGCCCCAGCATTTT. It is translated as CASSPQGRRQPQHF.

The chain recombines TRBV29-1 with TRBJ2-1; D might be TRBD1 or TRBD2, each matching 5 bases. Germline-derived CDR1 and CDR2 are SQVTM and ANQGSEA. This CDR3 is built from 14 residues. V lost 4 bases and J 0 bases, leaving 10 bases between the germline ends. The CDR3 nucleotides are TGCAGCGTTGGATGGGGGAGCTCCTACAATGAGCAGTTCTTC. It codes for CSVGWGSSYNEQFF.

This clonotype was seen more than once but under ten times. The genes are TRBV5-5 and TRBJ2-3; 11 nucleotides match TRBD2. This CDR3 spans 16 amino acids. V dropped 7 bases and J dropped 5; count of bases not matched to a gene: 12. Germline-derived CDR1 and CDR2 are SGHKS and YYEKEE (reference sequence). The DNA of the CDR3 is TGTGCCAGCCTCCTATCTAGCGGGAGGAGAAAAGATACGCAGTATTTT. This sequence encodes CASLLSSGRRKDTQYF.

The gene calls are TRBV7-2 and TRBJ2-3; 7 bases line up with TRBD2. Losses at the gene ends were 5 bases for V and 2 bases for J; bases not matched to a gene: 7. The germline V gene has CDR1 SGHTA and CDR2 FQGNSA. The CDR3 is 15 residues long. The CDR3 DNA is TGTGCCAGCAGCCACCAGCGGGGATACACAGATACGCAGTATTTT. This sequence encodes CASSHQRGYTDTQYF.

This clonotype was observed a few times. V and J are TRBV12-3 or TRBV12-4 and TRBJ2-7, with D tentatively TRBD2 (6 bases). V dropped 4 bases and J dropped 1 base, with 14 bases sitting between them. The CDR3 has 15 residues. The CDR3 spells CASSSDYLRSYEQYF. The CDR3 DNA is TGTGCCAGCAGTTCGGACTACCTGAGGTCCTACGAGCAGTACTTC.

Only a few counts were recorded for this clonotype. V is TRBV12-3 or TRBV12-4 and J is TRBJ2-5; D is perhaps TRBD2 (5 bases). The CDR3 totals 15 residues. V shed 3 bases and J shed 4 bases, with 15 bases lying between them. The CDR3 loop is CASSLTRTPTETQYF. The DNA of the CDR3 is TGTGCCAGCAGTTTGACAAGGACTCCCACAGAGACCCAGTACTTC.

This clonotype was seen only a few times. The chain recombines TRBV6-5 with TRBJ2-7; D remains unclear. CDR3 size: 15 residues. Germline V lookup: CDR1 MNHEY, CDR2 SVGAGI. V lost 0 bases, J lost 2 bases, and 11 bases lay in between. CDR3 protein: CASSYSTQPTYEQYF. The CDR3 nucleotides are TGTGCCAGCAGTTACTCGACGCAGCCCACCTACGAGCAGTACTTC.

In its sample, this clonotype was seen a few times. This chain joins TRBV11-2 and TRBJ2-1; D unclear. CDR1 is SGHAT, CDR2 FQNNGV, per germline. This CDR3 has 16 amino acids. Between the trimmed V and J ends, which lost 4 bases and 0 bases, there was a span of 13 bases. The CDR3 nucleotides are TGTGCCAGCAGCTCCCCCCCCCAGAGCTCCTACAATGAGCAGTTCTTC. Translation gives CASSSPPQSSYNEQFF.

The gene calls are TRBV5-1 and TRBJ1-5; 9 nucleotides align to TRBD1. V lost 4 bases, J lost 7 bases, and 9 bases stayed unmatched. Per the germline V gene, CDR1 is SGHRS and CDR2 is YFSETQ. CDR3 length: 15 amino acids. The DNA for the CDR3 is TGCGCCAGCAGCCCGACAGGGGGAGAGGGGCAGCCCCAGCATTTT. Residues: CASSPTGGEGQPQHF.

This clonotype was found many times. The CDR3 here is CASSQDRIGEQYF. Written as DNA, the CDR3 is TGCGCCAGCAGCCAAGACCGGATTGGGGAGCAGTACTTC. J is TRBJ2-7 and V is TRBV4-3; D gene uncertain. The length of the CDR3 is 13 residues. The V and J ends lost 0 bases and 7 bases respectively, with 10 bases between them. Germline V gene sequence: CDR1 LGHNA, CDR2 YSLEER.

This clonotype was found a few times. This chain uses TRBV29-1 with TRBJ2-5; either TRBD1 or TRBD2 may supply D (5 bases each). Looked up from germline, CDR1 is SQVTM and CDR2 is ANQGSEA. V was clipped by 2 bases and J by 5 bases, with 18 bases between them. This CDR3 region has 15 residues. CDR3 protein: CSVETPRGRLETQYF. The CDR3 region has the DNA TGCAGCGTTGAAACCCCTCGGGGACGGTTGGAGACCCAGTACTTC.

The chain employs TRBV12-3 or TRBV12-4 and TRBJ2-5; 9 nucleotides line up with TRBD1. The CDR3 is 16 amino acids. Trimming at V came to 5 bases and at J to 3 bases, leaving 10 bases not matched to a gene. This chain's CDR3 is CASSPRGQGSKETQYF. CDR3 bases: TGTGCCAGCAGTCCCCGCGGACAGGGGAGTAAAGAGACCCAGTACTTC.

V usage is TRBV15 and J usage is TRBJ2-4, with a possible D match to TRBD2 (6 bases). CDR3 size: 15 residues. In germline, CDR1 is LNHNV, CDR2 YYDKDF (reference sequence). With 3 bases removed from V and 15 bases from J, the gap between germline ends came to 24 bases. Here the CDR3 DNA reads TGTGCCACCAGCAGCTCTGGTTTGGGACTGGAAGCCTCGTACTTC. Protein product: CATSSSGLGLEASYF.